A selection of T cell receptor beta chains follows, all from one sample in a study of blood T cell repertoires in COVID-19. The method was immunoSEQ multiplex PCR; TCRdb's version includes in-frame clones alone and lacks a portion of them. The data contain some 200,000 clones, 87% of them singletons. The material sequenced was PBMCs or T cells enriched from blood (not recorded which). Receptor source: a man aged 18 to 35 with acute COVID-19. Both conserved end residues are trimmed from each CDR3. Rows may omit the clone size; those that give it use once, few, many or a size class.

v_call	clone_size	cdr3_length	j_call	cdr3_aa
TRBV28	.	13	TRBJ1-3	ASSPIPLSGNTIY
TRBV6-5	.	12	TRBJ1-5	ASSFGGVDQPQH
TRBV7-6	.	12	TRBJ2-7	ASSLAGQGDEQY
TRBV7-2	.	12	TRBJ2-2	ASLEGGGTGELF
TRBV11-2	.	13	TRBJ1-4	ASSLGSQGGEKLF
TRBV19	.	11	TRBJ1-2	ASSIGTSDGYT
TRBV2	.	13	TRBJ1-2	ASGLRTGDNYGYT
TRBV28	few	11	TRBJ2-7	ASSLYIHHEQY
TRBV25-1	many	11	TRBJ1-2	ASSERIRGGYT
TRBV7-2	.	13	TRBJ2-5	ASSLGSGSRETQY
TRBV30	once	12	TRBJ1-1	AWSALTGATEAF
TRBV2	.	13	TRBJ2-7	ASSPDKATSYEQY
TRBV9	few	14	TRBJ1-2	ASSARAEGFSYGYT
TRBV9	.	10	TRBJ1-6	ASSGLNSPLH
TRBV28	.	13	TRBJ2-5	ASTTPKLPVETQY
TRBV12-5	.	11	TRBJ2-5	ASGLGTGPIQY
TRBV19	.	14	TRBJ2-2	ASSISSGPITGELF
TRBV6-6	few	13	TRBJ2-5	ASGAGQAIQETQY
TRBV29-1	.	10	TRBJ1-2	SVDRGLGGYT
TRBV19	.	11	TRBJ1-1	ASSRTANTEAF